A selection of T cell receptor beta chains follows, all from one sample in a study of Ad26.COV2.S vaccination and SARS-CoV-2 variants. Only in-frame clones appear in the TCRdb table, and some are missing; sequencing was by immunoSEQ multiplex PCR. The repertoire holds about 350,000 clones, with more than 85% as singletons. The sample in question was peripheral blood, obtained in a trial of Ad26.COV2.S vaccine versus placebo. The receptors come from a person aged 18-60 years who received the Ad26.COV2.S COVID-19 vaccine or a placebo. The CDR3 runs from the conserved cysteine through the conserved F or W. D genes are given only for firm matches. Part of the rows lack a size; the others show once, few, many or a class for expanded clones.

TRBJ1-5 . once TRBV5-5 TGTGCCAGCAGCTTGGAACCTACCAATCAGCCCCAGCATTTT CASSLEPTNQPQHF
TRBJ1-2 . . TRBV19 TGTGCCAGTAGTATTCGACAGGACCCACGAGGTGGCTACACCTTC CASSIRQDPRGGYTF
TRBJ2-1 . . TRBV5-1 TGCGCCAGCAGCACAACAGGTCCTTACAATGAGCAGTTCTTC CASSTTGPYNEQFF
TRBJ2-5 . once TRBV19 TGTGCCAGTAGTTCGGGGCTCCAAGAGACCCAGTACTTC CASSSGLQETQYF
TRBJ1-1 . . TRBV5-1 TGCGCCAGCAGCTTAGGTCAGGGAAGCCACACTGAAGCTTTCTTT CASSLGQGSHTEAFF
TRBJ1-3 TRBD1 . TRBV2 TGTGCCAGCAGTGATCCGGGACAGCTCTCTGGAAACACCATATATTTT CASSDPGQLSGNTIYF
TRBJ2-7 TRBD2 once TRBV3-1/TRBV3-2 TGTGCCAGCAGCCGCGCGGGGGTTAACGAGCAGTACTTC CASSRAGVNEQYF
TRBJ2-7 TRBD2 once TRBV5-6 TGTGCCAGCAGCTTGGCGGGAGGACCCTACGAGCAGTACTTC CASSLAGGPYEQYF
TRBJ1-1 . . TRBV12-3/TRBV12-4 TGTGCCAGCAGTAGGTCAGGGGTGTCGGAAGCTTTCTTT CASSRSGVSEAFF
TRBJ2-1 TRBD2 . TRBV27 TGTGCCAGCAGTTTTTCTAGCGGGAGTTTTGAGCAGTTCTTC CASSFSSGSFEQFF
TRBJ2-1 TRBD2 . TRBV5-6 TGTGCCAGCAGCTTTATCGGGCGGGGGAGTTACAATGAGCAGTTCTTC CASSFIGRGSYNEQFF
TRBJ1-1 TRBD1 . TRBV2 TGTGCCAGCAGGATTCTCAGGGGGAGCGGGGGCACTGAAGCTTTCTTT CASRILRGSGGTEAFF
TRBJ2-5 TRBD2 . TRBV28 TGTGCCAGCAGTTTATATCCTAGCGGGGCAGAGACCCAGTACTTC CASSLYPSGAETQYF
TRBJ2-7 TRBD2 . TRBV28 TGTGCCAGCAGCACTCGCCGGACTAGCGGGACCGGAGAGCAGTACTTC CASSTRRTSGTGEQYF
TRBJ2-7 . . TRBV5-1 TGCGCCAGCAGCGTCCGCCGGGAAACCTACGAGCAGTACTTC CASSVRRETYEQYF
TRBJ2-3 . . TRBV6-1 TGTGCCAGCAGTGAACTAACAGATACGCAGTATTTT CASSELTDTQYF
TRBJ2-3 TRBD2 . TRBV30 TGTGCCTGGAGTGTAAATTCCGGGACTAGAACTTCCACAGATACGCAGTATTTT CAWSVNSGTRTSTDTQYF
TRBJ1-6 TRBD1 . TRBV6-1 TGTGCCAGCAGTGAATCGACAGGGGGTAATTCACCCCTCCACTTT CASSESTGGNSPLHF
TRBJ1-1 . . TRBV7-9 TGTGCCAGCAGCGTACAGGGCCCTGAAGCTTTCTTT CASSVQGPEAFF
TRBJ2-2 TRBD2 . TRBV5-4 TGTGCCAGCAGCCTTCCGGGGGGTTCGGGATCCGGGGAGCTGTTTTTT CASSLPGGSGSGELFF
TRBJ2-4 TRBD2 . TRBV3-1/TRBV3-2 TGTGCCAGCAGGGCGGGGGGGAGCGCCAAAAACATTCAGTACTTC CASRAGGSAKNIQYF
TRBJ2-5 . . TRBV12-3/TRBV12-4 TGTGCCAGCAGTTTGTTCGATGAAGAGACCCAGTACTTC CASSLFDEETQYF
TRBJ1-6 . . TRBV4-1 TGCGCCAGCAGCCAAGTCAGGGATTCACCCCTCCACTTT CASSQVRDSPLHF
TRBJ2-2 TRBD2 . TRBV7-2 TGTGCCAGCAGCTTAGGACTAGCCCTGGGCACCGGGGAGCTGTTTTTT CASSLGLALGTGELFF